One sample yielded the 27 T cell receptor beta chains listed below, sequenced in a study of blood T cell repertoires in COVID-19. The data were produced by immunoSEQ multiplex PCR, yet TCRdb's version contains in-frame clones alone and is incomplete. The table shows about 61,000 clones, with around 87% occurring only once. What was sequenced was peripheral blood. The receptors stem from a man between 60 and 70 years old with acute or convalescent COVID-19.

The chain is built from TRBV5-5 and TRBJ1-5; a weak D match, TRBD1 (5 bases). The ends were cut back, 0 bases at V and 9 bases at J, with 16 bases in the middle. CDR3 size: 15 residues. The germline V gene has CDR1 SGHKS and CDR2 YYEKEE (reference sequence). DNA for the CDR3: TGTGCCAGCAGCTTGGACGCAGGGCGCGACGGGCCCCAGCATTTT. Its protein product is CASSLDAGRDGPQHF.

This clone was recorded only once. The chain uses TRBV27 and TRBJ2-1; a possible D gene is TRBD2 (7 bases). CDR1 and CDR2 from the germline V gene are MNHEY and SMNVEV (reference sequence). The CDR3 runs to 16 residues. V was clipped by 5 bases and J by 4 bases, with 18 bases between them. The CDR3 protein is CASSKGGGPEYNEQFF. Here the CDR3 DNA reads TGTGCCAGCAGTAAAGGGGGGGGGCCGGAGTACAATGAGCAGTTCTTC.

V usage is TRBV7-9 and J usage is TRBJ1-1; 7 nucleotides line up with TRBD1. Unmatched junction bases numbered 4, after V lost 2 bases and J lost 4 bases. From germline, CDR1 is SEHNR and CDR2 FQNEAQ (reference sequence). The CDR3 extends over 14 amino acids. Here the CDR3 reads CASSLQGQTTEAFF. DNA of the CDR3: TGTGCCAGCAGCTTACAGGGACAGACCACTGAAGCTTTCTTT.

For the CDR3, the DNA is TGTGCCAGCAAGTACGGGGGGCTGGATGAAAAACTGTTTTTT. Protein product: CASKYGGLDEKLFF. This chain uses TRBV6-6 with TRBJ1-4; tentative D call: TRBD1 (6 bases). CDR1 is MNHNY and CDR2 is SVGAGI in the germline V gene (reference sequence). CDR3 length equals 14 residues. V shed 7 bases and J shed 6 bases, with 15 bases lying between them.

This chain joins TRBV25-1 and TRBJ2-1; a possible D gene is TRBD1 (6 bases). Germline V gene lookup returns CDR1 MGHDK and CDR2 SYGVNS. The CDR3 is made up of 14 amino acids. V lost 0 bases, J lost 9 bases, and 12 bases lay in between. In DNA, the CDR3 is TGTGCCAGCAGTGAATACAAGGGGGTCAGTGAGCAGTTCTTC. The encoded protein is CASSEYKGVSEQFF.

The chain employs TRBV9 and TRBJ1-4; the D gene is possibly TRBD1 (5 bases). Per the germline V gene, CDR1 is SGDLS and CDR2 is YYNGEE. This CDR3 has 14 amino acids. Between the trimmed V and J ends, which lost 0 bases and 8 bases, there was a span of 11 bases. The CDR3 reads CASSVGGAGEKLFF. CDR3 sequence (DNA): TGTGCCAGCAGCGTAGGGGGCGCTGGGGAAAAACTGTTTTTT.

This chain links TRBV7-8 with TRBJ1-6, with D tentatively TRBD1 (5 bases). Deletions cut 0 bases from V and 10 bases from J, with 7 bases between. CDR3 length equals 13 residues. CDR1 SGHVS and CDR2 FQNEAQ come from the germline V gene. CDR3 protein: CASSLARDSPLHF. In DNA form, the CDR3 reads TGTGCCAGCAGCTTAGCGCGGGACTCACCCCTCCACTTT.

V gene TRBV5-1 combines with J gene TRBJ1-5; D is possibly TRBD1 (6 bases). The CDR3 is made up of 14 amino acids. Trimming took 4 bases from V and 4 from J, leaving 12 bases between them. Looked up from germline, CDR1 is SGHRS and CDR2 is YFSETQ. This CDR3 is CASSPGQGNQPQHF. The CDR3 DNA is TGCGCCAGCAGCCCCGGGCAGGGGAATCAGCCCCAGCATTTT.

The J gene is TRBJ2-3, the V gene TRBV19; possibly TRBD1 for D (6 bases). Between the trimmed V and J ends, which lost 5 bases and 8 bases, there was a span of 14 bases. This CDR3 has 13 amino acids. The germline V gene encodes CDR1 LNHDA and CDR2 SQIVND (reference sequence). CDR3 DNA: TGTGCCAGTAGTCTCGGGCAAGGGGGTACGCAGTATTTT. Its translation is CASSLGQGGTQYF.

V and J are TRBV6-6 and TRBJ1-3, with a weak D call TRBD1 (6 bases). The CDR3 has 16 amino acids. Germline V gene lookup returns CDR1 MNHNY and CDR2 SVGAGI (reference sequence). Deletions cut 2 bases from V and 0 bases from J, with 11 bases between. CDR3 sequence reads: CASSYGGQPSGNTIYF. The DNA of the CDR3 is TGTGCCAGCAGTTACGGCGGACAGCCCTCTGGAAACACCATATATTTT.

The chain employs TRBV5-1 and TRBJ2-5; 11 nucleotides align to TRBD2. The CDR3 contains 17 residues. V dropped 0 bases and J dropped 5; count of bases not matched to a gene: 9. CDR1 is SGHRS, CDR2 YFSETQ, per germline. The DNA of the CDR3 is TGCGCCAGCAGCTTGGCCGCTAGCGGGGGGCCGCAGGAGACCCAGTACTTC. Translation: CASSLAASGGPQETQYF.

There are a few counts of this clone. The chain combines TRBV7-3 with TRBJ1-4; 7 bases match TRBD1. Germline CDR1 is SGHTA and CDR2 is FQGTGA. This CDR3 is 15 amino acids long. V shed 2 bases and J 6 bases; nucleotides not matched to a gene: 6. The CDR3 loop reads CASSLLKGADEKLFF. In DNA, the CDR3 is TGTGCCAGCAGCTTACTCAAGGGGGCGGATGAAAAACTGTTTTTT.

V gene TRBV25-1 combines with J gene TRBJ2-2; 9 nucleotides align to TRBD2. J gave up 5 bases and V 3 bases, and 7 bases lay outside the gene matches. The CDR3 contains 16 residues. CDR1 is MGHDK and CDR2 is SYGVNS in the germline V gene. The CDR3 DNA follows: TGTGCCAGCAGTGAGCACGGACTAGCGCTTACCGGGGAGCTGTTTTTT. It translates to CASSEHGLALTGELFF.

The CDR3 DNA reads TGTGCCAGCTGCATGGACAGGGAGGAAACTGAAGCTTTCTTT. This sequence encodes CASCMDREETEAFF. This rearrangement joins TRBV2 to TRBJ1-1; 8 nucleotides line up with TRBD1. This CDR3 is built from 14 residues. Germline values: CDR1 SNHLY, CDR2 FYNNEI. Trimming removed 8 bases from V and 5 bases from J; junction bases left unmatched: 10.

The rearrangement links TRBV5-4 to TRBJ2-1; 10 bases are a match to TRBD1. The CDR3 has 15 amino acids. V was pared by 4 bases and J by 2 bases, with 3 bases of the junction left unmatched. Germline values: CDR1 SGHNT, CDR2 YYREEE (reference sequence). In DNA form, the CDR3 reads TGTGCCAGCAGCCAAGGACAGGGGGCCTACAATGAGCAGTTCTTC. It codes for CASSQGQGAYNEQFF.

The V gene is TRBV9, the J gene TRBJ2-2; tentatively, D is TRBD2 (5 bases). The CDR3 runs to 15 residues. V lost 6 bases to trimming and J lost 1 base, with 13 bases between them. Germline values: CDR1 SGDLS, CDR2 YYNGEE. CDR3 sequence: CASTPGRGNTGELFF. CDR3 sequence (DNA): TGTGCCAGCACCCCGGGGAGAGGGAACACCGGGGAGCTGTTTTTT.

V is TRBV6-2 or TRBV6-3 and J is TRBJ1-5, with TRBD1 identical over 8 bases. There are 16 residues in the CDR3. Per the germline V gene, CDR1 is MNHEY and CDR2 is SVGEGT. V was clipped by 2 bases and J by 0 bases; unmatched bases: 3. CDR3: CASSYNQGASNQPQHF. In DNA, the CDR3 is TGTGCCAGCAGTTACAACCAGGGGGCTAGCAATCAGCCCCAGCATTTT.

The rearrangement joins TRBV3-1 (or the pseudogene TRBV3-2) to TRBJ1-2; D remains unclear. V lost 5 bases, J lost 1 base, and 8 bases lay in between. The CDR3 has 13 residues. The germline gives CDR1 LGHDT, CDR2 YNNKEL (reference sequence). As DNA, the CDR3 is TGTGCCAGCAGCTCCCGGAGTAACTATGGCTACACCTTC. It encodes CASSSRSNYGYTF.

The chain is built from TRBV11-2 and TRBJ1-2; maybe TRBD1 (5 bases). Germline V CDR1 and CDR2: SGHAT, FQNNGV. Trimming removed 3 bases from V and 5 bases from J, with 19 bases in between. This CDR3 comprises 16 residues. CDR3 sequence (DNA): TGTGCCAGCAGCTTCCTTGACAGCTCCCGGGGGTATGGCTACACCTTC. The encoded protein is CASSFLDSSRGYGYTF.

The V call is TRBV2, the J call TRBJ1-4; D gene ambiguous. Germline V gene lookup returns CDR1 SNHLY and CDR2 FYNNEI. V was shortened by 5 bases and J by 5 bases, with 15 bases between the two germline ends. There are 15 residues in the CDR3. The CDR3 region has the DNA TGTGCCAGCAGTAGCCCGGGGAATAAGAATGAAAAACTGTTTTTT. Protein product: CASSSPGNKNEKLFF. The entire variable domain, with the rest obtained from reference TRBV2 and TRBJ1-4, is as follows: EPEVTQTPSHQVTQMGQEVILRCVPISNHLYFYWYRQILGQKVEFLVSFYNNEISEKSEIFDDQFSVERPDGSNFTLKIRSTKLEDSAMYFCASSSPGNKNEKLFFGSGTQLSVL.

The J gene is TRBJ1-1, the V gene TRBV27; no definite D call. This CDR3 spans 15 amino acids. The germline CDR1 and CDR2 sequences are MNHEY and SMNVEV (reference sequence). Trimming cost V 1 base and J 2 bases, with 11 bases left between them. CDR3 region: CASSLFSARNTEAFF. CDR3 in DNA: TGTGCCAGCAGTTTATTTTCCGCGAGAAACACTGAAGCTTTCTTT.

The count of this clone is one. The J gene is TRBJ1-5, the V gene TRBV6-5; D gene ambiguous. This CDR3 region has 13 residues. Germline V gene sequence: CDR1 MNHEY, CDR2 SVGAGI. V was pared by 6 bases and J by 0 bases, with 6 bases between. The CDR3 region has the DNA TGTGCCAGCAGACAGTATAGCAATCAGCCCCAGCATTTT. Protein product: CASRQYSNQPQHF.

CDR3 region: CASSPEVGGAYEQYF. The CDR3, as DNA: TGTGCCAGCAGCCCCGAGGTCGGGGGGGCCTACGAGCAGTACTTC. The chain is built from TRBV7-2 and TRBJ2-7, with TRBD2 matching 8 bases. Trimming at V came to 5 bases and at J to 2 bases, leaving 8 bases not matched to a gene. The germline V gene has CDR1 SGHTA and CDR2 FQGNSA. The CDR3 length is 15 residues.

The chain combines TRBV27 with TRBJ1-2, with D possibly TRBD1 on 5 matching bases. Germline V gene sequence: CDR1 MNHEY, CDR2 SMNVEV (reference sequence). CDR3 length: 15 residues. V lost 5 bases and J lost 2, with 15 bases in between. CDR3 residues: CASSPRTRVNYGYTF. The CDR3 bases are TGTGCCAGCAGTCCTCGGACAAGGGTCAACTATGGCTACACCTTC.

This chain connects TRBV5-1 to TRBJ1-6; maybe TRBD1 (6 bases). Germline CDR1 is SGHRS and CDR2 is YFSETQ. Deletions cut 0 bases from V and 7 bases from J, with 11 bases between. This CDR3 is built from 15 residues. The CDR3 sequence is CASSLAPGQNSPLHF. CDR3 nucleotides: TGCGCCAGCAGCTTGGCCCCGGGACAAAATTCACCCCTCCACTTT.

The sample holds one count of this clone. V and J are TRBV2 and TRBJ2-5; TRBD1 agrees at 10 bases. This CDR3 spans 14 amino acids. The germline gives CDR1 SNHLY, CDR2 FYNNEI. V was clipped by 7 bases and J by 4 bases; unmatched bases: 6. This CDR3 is CASTRDRGGETQYF. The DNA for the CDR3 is TGTGCCAGCACTAGGGACAGGGGAGGAGAGACCCAGTACTTC.

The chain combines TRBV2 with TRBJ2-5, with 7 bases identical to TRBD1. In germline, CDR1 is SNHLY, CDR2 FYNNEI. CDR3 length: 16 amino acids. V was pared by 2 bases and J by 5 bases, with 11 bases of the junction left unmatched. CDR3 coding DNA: TGTGCCAGCAGTGAATCCATTACAGGGGCGGAGGAGACCCAGTACTTC. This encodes CASSESITGAEETQYF.